This is a list of T cell receptor beta chains from one sample in a study of OX40 agonist ivuxolimab in advanced cancers. TCRdb's table, derived via immunoSEQ multiplex PCR, lists solely in-frame clones and lacks some. The table records tens of thousands of clones, 91% of them present only once. The sequenced sample was CD4+ or CD8+ T cells sorted from blood, obtained in a trial of the OX40 agonist ivuxolimab. Every receptor here comes from an adult with an advanced solid tumor such as melanoma, head and neck, liver or kidney cancer. CDR3s include the opening cysteine and the closing phenylalanine or tryptophan. A D gene is named only where the DNA matches it firmly. The listing skips clone size in some rows; elsewhere it reads once, few, many or a size class.

D gene	V gene	J gene	clone size	CDR3 protein	CDR3 DNA
-	TRBV19	TRBJ1-3	-	CASSILDYGNTIYF	TGTGCCAGTAGTATATTGGATTACGGAAACACCATATATTTT
-	TRBV5-6	TRBJ2-5	-	CASSESGYQETQYF	TGTGCCAGCAGCGAATCAGGGTACCAAGAGACCCAGTACTTC
-	TRBV29-1	TRBJ2-5	-	CSVEEFLGGETQYF	TGCAGCGTTGAAGAATTCCTAGGGGGGGAGACCCAGTACTTC
-	TRBV7-3	TRBJ2-3	-	CASSLTGSSSDTQYF	TGTGCCAGCAGCTTAACCGGGAGTTCCTCAGATACGCAGTATTTT
-	TRBV4-1	TRBJ2-5	once	CASSLTPGAETQYF	TGCGCCAGCAGCCTAACTCCTGGTGCGGAGACCCAGTACTTC
-	TRBV4-2	TRBJ2-7	medium-sized	CASSQDRTGPSYEQYF	TGTGCCAGCAGCCAAGATCGAACGGGGCCGTCCTACGAGCAGTACTTC
-	TRBV9	TRBJ2-7	-	CASSVGHGDYEQYF	TGTGCCAGCAGCGTAGGTCACGGGGACTACGAGCAGTACTTC
-	TRBV7-3	TRBJ2-3	-	CASSLLGGSTDTQYF	TGTGCCAGCAGCTTATTGGGCGGTAGCACAGATACGCAGTATTTT
TRBD1	TRBV2	TRBJ2-7	-	CASRDRGEQYF	TGTGCCAGCAGGGACAGGGGCGAGCAGTACTTC
TRBD2	TRBV7-3	TRBJ2-5	-	CASSLPFAGQGLAGEETQYF	TGTGCCAGCAGCTTACCATTCGCGGGCCAGGGACTAGCGGGAGAAGAGACCCAGTACTTC
TRBD2	TRBV6-5	TRBJ2-7	many	CASSWTSGRYEQYF	TGTGCCAGCAGTTGGACTAGCGGGAGATACGAGCAGTACTTC
TRBD1	TRBV19	TRBJ1-5	-	CASIQQGAGQPQHF	TGTGCCAGTATTCAACAGGGGGCCGGGCAGCCCCAGCATTTT
TRBD1	TRBV4-3	TRBJ2-6	-	CASSQYSGQGSSGANVLTF	TGCGCCAGCAGCCAATATTCGGGACAGGGAAGCTCTGGGGCCAACGTCCTGACTTTC
-	TRBV5-6	TRBJ2-1	-	CASSFRQGYPYNEQFF	TGTGCCAGCAGCTTTAGGCAGGGGTATCCCTACAATGAGCAGTTCTTC
-	TRBV5-1	TRBJ2-7	-	CASSWGYEQYF	TGCGCCAGCAGCTGGGGGTACGAGCAGTACTTC
TRBD2	TRBV7-3	TRBJ2-7	-	CASSSRGGSPHEQYF	TGTGCCAGCAGTTCCCGCGGGGGGAGTCCCCACGAGCAGTACTTC
-	TRBV28	TRBJ2-5	-	CASSVQFSETQYF	TGTGCCAGCAGTGTCCAATTCTCCGAGACCCAGTACTTC
TRBD2	TRBV7-2	TRBJ2-7	once	CASSLESSGGYEQYF	TGTGCCAGCAGCTTAGAGTCTAGCGGAGGCTACGAGCAGTACTTC
-	TRBV27	TRBJ2-7	-	CASSLTRARAYEQYF	TGTGCCAGCAGTTTAACTAGGGCCCGTGCCTACGAGCAGTACTTC
-	TRBV6-1	TRBJ1-5	-	CALKKQDSNQPQHF	TGTGCGCTCAAGAAGCAGGATAGCAATCAGCCCCAGCATTTT
TRBD2	TRBV19	TRBJ2-1	-	CASQPGLAFPSSYNEQFF	TGTGCCAGTCAGCCGGGACTAGCCTTCCCGAGCTCCTACAATGAGCAGTTCTTC
-	TRBV29-1	TRBJ2-2	-	CSWTGGTGELFF	TGCAGCTGGACTGGGGGCACCGGGGAGCTGTTTTTT
-	TRBV4-3	TRBJ2-7	-	CASSPIVDLREQYF	TGCGCCAGCAGCCCAATAGTCGACCTCCGGGAGCAGTACTTC
TRBD2	TRBV7-2	TRBJ2-5	-	CASSLGLAVHQETQYF	TGTGCCAGCAGCTTAGGGCTAGCGGTACACCAAGAGACCCAGTACTTC
TRBD2	TRBV9	TRBJ2-1	-	CASSVGAGAGYNEQFF	TGTGCCAGCAGCGTAGGAGCGGGAGCCGGTTACAATGAGCAGTTCTTC
-	TRBV23-1	TRBJ2-3	-	CASSHGEGPLATDTQYF	TGCGCCAGCAGTCATGGTGAGGGGCCCCTAGCAACAGATACGCAGTATTTT
-	TRBV4-1	TRBJ2-1	-	CASSPSTGYNEQFF	TGCGCCAGCAGCCCCTCAACAGGTTACAATGAGCAGTTCTTC
TRBD2	TRBV9	TRBJ2-3	few	CASSTSTSGSGNTQYF	TGTGCCAGCAGCACCTCAACTAGCGGGAGCGGGAATACGCAGTATTTT
-	TRBV7-9	TRBJ1-4	-	CASSLALGDEKLFF	TGTGCCAGCAGCTTAGCGTTGGGGGATGAAAAACTGTTTTTT
TRBD2	TRBV28	TRBJ2-1	-	CASSSGGDPYNEQFF	TGTGCCAGCAGTTCGGGGGGGGATCCCTACAATGAGCAGTTCTTC
-	TRBV7-9	TRBJ2-1	-	CASSPKSGSSYNEQFF	TGTGCCAGCAGCCCGAAGAGCGGAAGCTCCTACAATGAGCAGTTCTTC
TRBD2	TRBV7-2	TRBJ2-2	-	CASSPLGAGSTGELFF	TGTGCCAGCAGCCCCCTGGGAGCGGGAAGTACCGGGGAGCTGTTTTTT
-	TRBV7-2	TRBJ2-1	-	CASSPWGSSYNEQFF	TGTGCCAGCAGCCCCTGGGGCAGCTCCTACAATGAGCAGTTCTTC
-	TRBV4-2	TRBJ2-5	-	CASSPGETQYF	TGTGCCAGCAGCCCGGGGGAGACCCAGTACTTC
-	TRBV5-4	TRBJ2-7	-	CASSSYEQYF	TGTGCCAGCAGTTCCTACGAGCAGTACTTC
-	TRBV15	TRBJ1-3	-	CATSRDLGYGNTIYF	TGTGCCACCAGCAGAGATTTGGGATATGGAAACACCATATATTTT
-	TRBV19	TRBJ2-7	-	CASSIAVAYEQYF	TGTGCCAGTAGTATTGCAGTCGCCTACGAGCAGTACTTC
TRBD2	TRBV28	TRBJ2-7	-	CASSPRLAESGQYF	TGTGCCAGCAGTCCCCGACTAGCGGAGAGTGGGCAGTACTTC
-	TRBV6-1	TRBJ2-2	-	CASSGASVDGELFF	TGTGCCAGCAGTGGCGCTAGCGTAGACGGGGAGCTGTTTTTT
-	TRBV6-5	TRBJ2-7	-	CASSYSAESSYEQYF	TGTGCCAGCAGTTACTCGGCAGAGAGCTCCTACGAGCAGTACTTC
-	TRBV7-8	TRBJ2-2	-	CASSLARLREYTGELFF	TGTGCCAGCAGCTTAGCCCGTCTAAGGGAATACACCGGGGAGCTGTTTTTT
-	TRBV11-2	TRBJ1-3	-	CASSRYRDSGNTIYF	TGTGCCAGCAGCAGATACAGGGACTCTGGAAACACCATATATTTT
TRBD1	TRBV7-9	TRBJ2-1	once	CASSLAGQGYNEQFF	TGTGCCAGCAGCTTAGCCGGACAGGGATACAATGAGCAGTTCTTC
-	TRBV29-1	TRBJ2-2	once	CSVGSGVDGELFF	TGCAGCGTTGGGTCAGGCGTTGACGGGGAGCTGTTTTTT
-	TRBV4-1	TRBJ2-2	-	CASSQDQVGLLGTGELFF	TGCGCCAGCAGCCAAGATCAGGTGGGCCTGCTCGGGACCGGGGAGCTGTTTTTT
TRBD2	TRBV9	TRBJ2-2	-	CASSVGTSGNTGELFF	TGTGCCAGCAGCGTCGGGACTAGCGGTAACACCGGGGAGCTGTTTTTT
TRBD2	TRBV9	TRBJ2-2	-	CASSVGSSGSFTGELFF	TGTGCCAGCAGCGTAGGGTCTAGCGGGAGTTTCACCGGGGAGCTGTTTTTT
-	TRBV12-1	TRBJ2-5	-	CASSRERSRSPQETQYF	TGTGCCAGCAGTCGCGAGCGGTCACGGAGTCCCCAAGAGACCCAGTACTTC
TRBD1	TRBV28	TRBJ1-2	-	CASSPTGAPNYGYTF	TGTGCCAGCAGTCCGACAGGGGCGCCTAACTATGGCTACACCTTC
-	TRBV7-8	TRBJ2-2	-	CASSLLQRDTGELFF	TGTGCCAGCAGCCTCCTCCAGCGGGACACCGGGGAGCTGTTTTTT
-	TRBV4-3	TRBJ1-3	-	CASSQDGRGSGNTIYF	TGCGCCAGCAGCCAAGATGGACGGGGCTCTGGAAACACCATATATTTT
-	TRBV6-5	TRBJ2-7	-	CASSYSKGEGYEQYF	TGTGCCAGCAGTTACTCGAAAGGCGAGGGCTACGAGCAGTACTTC
TRBD2	TRBV4-1	TRBJ2-7	-	CASSHVVGGDEQYF	TGCGCCAGCAGCCACGTCGTGGGGGGGGACGAGCAGTACTTC
-	TRBV5-1	TRBJ2-3	-	CASSLDAGTDTQYF	TGCGCCAGCAGCTTGGACGCGGGCACAGATACGCAGTATTTT
-	TRBV21-1	TRBJ2-1	-	CASSRGNLRDDRAHNEQFF	TGTGCCAGCAGCAGGGGGAACCTTAGGGACGATCGGGCTCACAATGAGCAGTTCTTC